Shown below are 20 T cell receptor beta chains from a single sample sequenced in a study of T cell responses to AZD1222 COVID-19 vaccine. Sequencing used immunoSEQ multiplex PCR; TCRdb keeps in-frame clones, though not all of them. The table records just over 90,000 clones, 80% to 90% of them present only once. The material sequenced was peripheral blood, taken 28 days after the second AZD1222 dose. Every receptor here comes from an adult who received the AZD1222 COVID-19 vaccine.

The V call is TRBV29-1, the J call TRBJ1-1; TRBD1 agrees at 9 bases. The ends lost 5 bases at V and 2 bases at J; junction bases unmatched: 3. The CDR3 covers 13 residues. Germline CDR1 SQVTM, CDR2 ANQGSEA. CDR3 sequence (DNA): TGCAGCGTTACGGGACAGGGAAACACTGAAGCTTTCTTT. Its translation is CSVTGQGNTEAFF. Full variable domain (outside the CDR3, taken from reference TRBV29-1 and TRBJ1-1): SAVISQKPSRDICQRGTSLTIQCQVDSQVTMMFWYRQQPGQSLTLIATANQGSEATYESGFVIDKFPISRPNLTFSTLTVSNMSPEDSSIYLCSVTGQGNTEAFFGQGTRLTVV.

This clone was seen once. The CDR3 sequence is CASRISTGGSYEQYF. The DNA for the CDR3 is TGTGCCAGCAGAATTTCGACAGGGGGCTCCTACGAGCAGTACTTC. The chain recombines TRBV2 with TRBJ2-7, with TRBD1 matching over 9 bases. Germline-derived CDR1 and CDR2 are SNHLY and FYNNEI. The CDR3 contains 15 residues. Unmatched junction bases numbered 6, after V lost 6 bases and J lost 0 bases. The full variable domain, completed using reference TRBV2 and TRBJ2-7, is EPEVTQTPSHQVTQMGQEVILRCVPISNHLYFYWYRQILGQKVEFLVSFYNNEISEKSEIFDDQFSVERPDGSNFTLKIRSTKLEDSAMYFCASRISTGGSYEQYFGPGTRLTVT.

This chain connects TRBV4-1 to TRBJ1-3, with unresolved D. Germline V gene sequence: CDR1 MGHRA, CDR2 YSYEKL. The CDR3 covers 17 residues. Trimming removed 1 base from V and 1 base from J, with 14 bases in between. Written as DNA, the CDR3 is TGCGCCAGCAGCCAAGTCCCCGAAGCCCAGTCTGGAAACACCATATATTTT. Amino acids: CASSQVPEAQSGNTIYF.

The V gene is TRBV9, the J gene TRBJ2-1, with 8 nucleotides matching TRBD1. Germline V CDR1 and CDR2: SGDLS, YYNGEE. This CDR3 has 16 residues. The J segment lost 5 bases and the V segment lost 0 bases, leaving 7 bases of the junction unmatched. The CDR3 is CASSVDLRTGHNEQFF. DNA for the CDR3: TGTGCCAGCAGCGTAGACCTGAGGACAGGGCACAATGAGCAGTTCTTC. Full variable domain (outside the CDR3, taken from reference TRBV9 and TRBJ2-1): DSGVTQTPKHLITATGQRVTLRCSPRSGDLSVYWYQQSLDQGLQFLIQYYNGEERAKGNILERFSAQQFPDLHSELNLSSLELGDSALYFCASSVDLRTGHNEQFFGPGTRLTVL.

V and J are TRBV30 and TRBJ1-1; no clear D. The CDR3 covers 16 residues. The germline V and J ends were trimmed by 3 bases and 0 bases, with 17 bases remaining between them. Germline-derived CDR1 and CDR2 are GTSNPN and SVGIG (reference sequence). The CDR3 DNA is TGTGCCTGGAGACCTCCTGTGTGGAACATGAACACTGAAGCTTTCTTT. It specifies CAWRPPVWNMNTEAFF.

The chain joins TRBV5-4 to TRBJ2-2, with TRBD1 matching 12 bases. This CDR3 spans 17 amino acids. CDR1 is SGHNT, CDR2 YYREEE, per germline (reference sequence). The ends lost 4 bases at V and 6 bases at J; junction bases unmatched: 10. CDR3 loop: CASSRGQGAPFAGELFF. CDR3 DNA sequence: TGTGCCAGCAGCAGGGGACAGGGGGCTCCCTTCGCCGGGGAGCTGTTTTTT.

The chain joins TRBV5-6 to TRBJ2-7; 9 nucleotides match TRBD2. CDR1 and CDR2 from the germline V gene are SGHDT and YYEEEE. The V segment lost 4 bases and the J segment 3 bases; nucleotides outside the gene matches: 5. The CDR3 sequence is 14 residues long. The CDR3, as DNA: TGTGCCAGCAGCGCGGGACTAGCAAACTACGAGCAGTACTTC. Protein: CASSAGLANYEQYF.

The genes are TRBV14 and TRBJ1-4; D remains ambiguous. From germline, CDR1 is SGHDN and CDR2 FVKESK. The CDR3 is made up of 15 amino acids. The V end lost 3 bases, the J end lost 5 bases, and 13 bases lay between the germline ends. This CDR3 reads CASSQVTGWNEKLFF. DNA of the CDR3: TGTGCCAGCAGCCAGGTGACGGGCTGGAATGAAAAACTGTTTTTT.

The chain recombines TRBV3-1 (or the pseudogene TRBV3-2) with TRBJ2-3; 16 bases line up with TRBD2. V lost 2 bases to trimming and J lost 4 bases; unmatched junction nucleotides: 6. CDR1 LGHDT and CDR2 YNNKEL come from the germline V gene (reference sequence). The CDR3 covers 18 residues. The CDR3 reads CASSQKGLAGGVPDTQYF. The CDR3 region has the DNA TGTGCCAGCAGCCAAAAGGGACTAGCGGGAGGGGTCCCAGATACGCAGTATTTT.

Only one count was recorded for this clone. The chain combines TRBV11-1 with TRBJ2-2; 9 positions match TRBD2. The CDR3 is made up of 15 amino acids. J gave up 3 bases and V 3 bases, and 2 bases lay outside the gene matches. Germline V lookup: CDR1 SGHAT, CDR2 FQDESV (reference sequence). The CDR3 protein is CASSFGTSYTGELFF. The DNA for the CDR3 is TGTGCCAGCAGCTTCGGGACTAGCTACACCGGGGAGCTGTTTTTT.

This chain joins TRBV15 and TRBJ1-3; D perhaps matches TRBD1 (5 bases). Germline CDR1 and CDR2: LNHNV and YYDKDF (reference sequence). The CDR3 sequence is 15 residues long. V was pared by 5 bases and J by 4 bases, with 15 bases between. This CDR3 reads CATSSSPRGGNTIYF. For the CDR3, the DNA is TGTGCCACCAGCTCCAGCCCAAGGGGAGGAAACACCATATATTTT.

This rearrangement joins TRBV2 to TRBJ2-5; D may be TRBD1 (6 bases). Trimming took off 4 bases at V and 5 bases at J, with 20 bases between the two ends. Germline V lookup: CDR1 SNHLY, CDR2 FYNNEI. CDR3 length equals 16 residues. In DNA form, the CDR3 reads TGTGCCAGCAGTGGGTACGGGGCCTCTCAGGGGGAGACCCAGTACTTC. Translating it yields CASSGYGASQGETQYF.

The chain links TRBV2 to TRBJ1-5; tentatively, D is TRBD1 (5 bases). Germline assignment: CDR1 SNHLY and CDR2 FYNNEI. Trimming pared 10 bases from V and 0 bases from J, leaving 13 bases between. The CDR3 spans 14 residues. CDR3 region: CATQENDSNQPQHF. The CDR3 DNA reads as TGTGCCACACAGGAGAACGATAGCAATCAGCCCCAGCATTTT.

The rearrangement links TRBV11-1 to TRBJ2-5; TRBD2 is a possible D gene (6 bases). V was clipped by 3 bases and J by 0 bases, with 14 bases between them. The CDR3 consists of 16 residues. CDR1 is SGHAT and CDR2 is FQDESV in the germline V gene (reference sequence). CDR3 sequence: CASSFGLTGDQETQYF. CDR3 DNA sequence: TGTGCCAGCAGCTTCGGGTTGACGGGGGACCAAGAGACCCAGTACTTC.

The chain employs TRBV7-2 and TRBJ2-4; D possibly uses TRBD1 or TRBD2 (5 bases each). The V end was cut by 1 base, the J end by 6 bases, with 25 bases between. The CDR3 is 19 amino acids. CDR1 and CDR2 from the germline V gene are SGHTA and FQGNSA. Here the CDR3 reads CASSLVGNPGPEVGNIQYF. DNA of the CDR3: TGTGCCAGCAGCTTAGTAGGAAATCCGGGACCGGAGGTGGGAAACATTCAGTACTTC.

The V and J genes are TRBV20-1 and TRBJ1-6; D perhaps matches TRBD1 (5 bases). Trimming removed 3 bases at V and 10 bases at J, with 22 bases between. There are 16 residues in the CDR3. CDR1 and CDR2 (germline): DFQATT, SNEGSKA (reference sequence). This CDR3 reads CSASEYGGKFDSPLHF. In nucleotides, the CDR3 is TGCAGTGCTAGTGAATATGGGGGGAAATTTGACTCACCCCTCCACTTT.

The chain couples TRBV6-5 to TRBJ1-1; maybe TRBD1 (6 bases). V was cut by 2 bases and J by 0 bases, with 10 bases left in between. CDR3 length: 15 residues. Per the germline V gene, CDR1 is MNHEY and CDR2 is SVGAGI. The CDR3 DNA reads TGTGCCAGCAGTTACATGGGGGGGCTGAACACTGAAGCTTTCTTT. Its translation is CASSYMGGLNTEAFF.

V is TRBV12-5 and J is TRBJ1-1; 7 nucleotides match TRBD1. Trimming took 3 bases from V and 3 from J; bases not matched to a gene: 4. Germline V gives CDR1 LGHNT, CDR2 FRNRAP. The CDR3 is 14 residues long. The CDR3 DNA sequence: TGTGCTAGTGGTTTACGGGACAGTCACACTGAAGCTTTCTTT. Protein sequence: CASGLRDSHTEAFF.

CDR3 amino acids: CARSPGTGWVYGYTF. The CDR3 DNA follows: TGTGCCAGAAGCCCCGGGACAGGGTGGGTCTATGGCTACACCTTC. V is TRBV7-5 and J is TRBJ1-2; TRBD1 is taken as the D call from the table, unchecked against the DNA. TRBV7-5 is a pseudogene. This CDR3 comprises 15 residues.

V gene TRBV19 combines with J gene TRBJ1-1; D not certain. CDR3 length: 13 residues. V gave up 5 bases and J gave up 1 base, with 8 bases separating them. Germline V CDR1 and CDR2: LNHDA, SQIVND (reference sequence). The CDR3 coding sequence is TGTGCCAGTAGTGATACAGAGAACACTGAAGCTTTCTTT. Its protein is CASSDTENTEAFF.